This T cell receptor beta chain was sequenced for a study of radiotherapy plus CTLA-4 blockade in lung cancer. For the study at large: Objective responses emerged in about 20% of patients, and 31% attained disease control. Study-wide points: According to reports, early shifts in blood T cell clones, alongside interferon-beta, forecast response most accurately.

The CDR3 runs 14 residues. V gave up 5 bases and J gave up 1 base; unmatched junction bases: 3. Germline V lookup: CDR1 SGHAT, CDR2 FQNNGV. Assay used: immunoSEQ multiplex PCR; TCRdb lists only in-frame clones, some missing. This sample has about 45,000 clones, with 73% found just once. In chemo-refractory metastatic non-small-cell lung cancer, patients got ipilimumab CTLA-4 blockade together with focal radiation. With respect to this clone: Its antigen is unidentified.

The genes are TRBV11-2 and TRBJ1-1; 8 bases agree with TRBD1. Material: peripheral blood, obtained from a patient treated with radiotherapy plus ipilimumab. The clonotype comes from a human donor with non-small cell lung cancer who had a complete response to radiotherapy plus ipilimumab. The CDR3 nucleotides are TGTGCCAGCAGCCCAGGGGGCTCGAACACTGAAGCTTTCTTT. Amino acids: CASSPGGSNTEAFF.